This T cell receptor beta chain derives from a study of cytomegalovirus exposure and HLA in healthy donors. Study context: A subsequent analysis stated that the 100 to 150 validation repertoires were run on the same platform as the approximately 700 first-cohort repertoires.

This CDR3 comprises 15 residues. The trim removed 2 bases at V and 1 base at J, leaving 1 base unmatched. The V gene's germline CDR1 is KGHSH and CDR2 LQKENI. Comments on this clone: Its target is not known.

Findings of the study overall: The study recorded fewer than 200 TCR beta chains that were cytomegalovirus-associated. TCR clusters originating in the first cohort tended to co-occur in the roughly 120 validation repertoires, according to a later analysis.

Only in-frame clones appear in the TCRdb table, and some are missing; sequencing was by immunoSEQ multiplex PCR. The repertoire holds 150,000 to 180,000 clones, with about 86% as singletons. These donors were members of the roughly 110-subject validation cohort, a group separate from the roughly 670-subject first cohort. The receptor was derived from a human donor in good health. V and J are TRBV18 and TRBJ2-1; TRBD2 matches 8 bases. Specimen: PBMCs. CDR3 region: CASSPERESYNEQFF. The DNA for the CDR3 is TGTGCCAGCTCACCAGAGCGGGAGTCCTACAATGAGCAGTTCTTC.